Included here is one TCR beta chain sequence, with context. This record comes from a study of blood T cell repertoires in COVID-19. Looking at the study overall: T cells, B-cell-depleted T cells, or PBMCs provided the cDNA or gDNA that served as material.

Sequencing was performed with immunoSEQ multiplex PCR; in TCRdb, only in-frame clones are kept and a portion is missing. Of under 300,000 clones listed, approximately 86% are singletons. Germline CDR1 GTSNPN, CDR2 SVGIG (reference sequence). V was trimmed by 4 bases and J by 8 bases, leaving 20 bases between them. The CDR3 contains 15 residues. This sequence originates from a man in his 60s who had recovered from COVID-19. The rearrangement links TRBV30 to TRBJ1-4; D remains ambiguous. Sequenced material: peripheral blood. Here the CDR3 DNA reads TGTGCCTGGAAGGTCCCGGGCGCGGGCGGGGAAAAACTGTTTTTT. It codes for CAWKVPGAGGEKLFF.